The sequence of this T cell receptor (beta chain) was determined in a study of blood T cell repertoires in COVID-19. Study-wide background: Whether acute or convalescent, the COVID-19 samples came from the United States, Italy and Spain.

Source study methods: Amplification of reference gene primers was used by the study to estimate nucleated cell counts. Repertoires were generated with immunoSEQ multiplex PCR, while TCRdb's copy carries only in-frame clones and drops some. V and J calls plus clone size are reproduced from that table; the DNA served to infer D and trimming. The profile shows under 200,000 clones, about 93% of them singletons. CDR1 is SGHTA and CDR2 is FQGNSA in the germline V gene. This CDR3 is 15 amino acids long. V shed 5 bases and J shed 4 bases, with 16 bases lying between them. The rearrangement links TRBV7-2 to TRBJ2-3, with D possibly matching TRBD1 (5 bases). Sequencing used peripheral blood. This receptor was identified in a man aged 50 to 60 with acute or convalescent COVID-19. The CDR3 loop reads CASSLRVAPPDTQYF. CDR3 DNA sequence: TGTGCCAGCAGCCTCAGGGTTGCGCCCCCAGATACGCAGTATTTT.